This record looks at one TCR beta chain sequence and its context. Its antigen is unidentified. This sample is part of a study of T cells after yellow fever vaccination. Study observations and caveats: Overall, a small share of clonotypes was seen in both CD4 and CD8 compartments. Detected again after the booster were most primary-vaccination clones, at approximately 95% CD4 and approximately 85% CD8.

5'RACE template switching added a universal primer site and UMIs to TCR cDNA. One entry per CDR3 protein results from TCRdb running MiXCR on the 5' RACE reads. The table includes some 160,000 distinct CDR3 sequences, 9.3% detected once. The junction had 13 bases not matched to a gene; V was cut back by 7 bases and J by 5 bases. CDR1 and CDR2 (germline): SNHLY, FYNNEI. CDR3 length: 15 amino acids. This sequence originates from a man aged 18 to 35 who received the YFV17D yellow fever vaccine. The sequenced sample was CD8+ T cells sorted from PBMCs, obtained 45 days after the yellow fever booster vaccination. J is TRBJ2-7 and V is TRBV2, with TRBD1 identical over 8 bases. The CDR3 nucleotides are TGTGCCAGCATTCCGAAGGACAGGGATCTTCACGAGCAGTACTTC. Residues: CASIPKDRDLHEQYF.